This entry lists 30 T cell receptor beta chains sequenced from one sample in a study of cytomegalovirus exposure and HLA in healthy donors. The PCR ran on 60 Vbeta and 13 Jbeta primers. Repertoires were generated with immunoSEQ multiplex PCR, while TCRdb's copy carries only in-frame clones and drops some. This sample yields more than 95,000 clones, of which approximately 69% are seen a single time; approximately 3% belongs to the top ten. Sequenced sample: PBMCs. These receptors were collected from a man aged 25 to 45 in good health and CMV-seronegative.

The J gene is TRBJ2-7, the V gene TRBV30; D remains ambiguous. V was trimmed by 2 bases and J by 0 bases, leaving 11 bases between them. CDR3 size: 14 residues. CDR1 and CDR2 (germline): GTSNPN, SVGIG (reference sequence). The CDR3 coding sequence is TGTGCCTGGAGTCAACCTGACTTCTCCTACGAGCAGTACTTC. Protein product: CAWSQPDFSYEQYF.

This chain joins TRBV6-1 and TRBJ2-5; D is unclear. The J call could be wrong; TRBJ2-7 is a better fit for the DNA end. The length of the CDR3 is 14 residues. Germline CDR1 MNHNS, CDR2 SASEGT. The CDR3 DNA is TGTGCCAGCAGTGAAGAGCCTAGAAGTCACGAGCAGTACTTC. This gives the protein CASSEEPRSHEQYF.

The gene calls are TRBV28 and TRBJ1-2, with no clear D. Germline V CDR1 and CDR2: MDHEN, SYDVKM. Trimming shortened V by 6 bases and J by 4 bases, and 12 bases separated the two germline ends. The CDR3 contains 13 residues. The CDR3, as DNA: TGTGCCAGCAGCTCAGGACTGCTCTATGGCTACACCTTC. It specifies CASSSGLLYGYTF.

A few counts support this clone. The J gene is TRBJ2-5, the V gene TRBV6-5, with 7 bases identical to TRBD2. The CDR3 is 15 residues long. CDR1 MNHEY and CDR2 SVGAGI come from the germline V gene. Trimming took 2 bases from V and 5 from J; bases not matched to a gene: 8. In DNA form, the CDR3 reads TGTGCCAGCAGTTACCTGGGGCAGGGAGGGGAGACCCAGTACTTC. As protein: CASSYLGQGGETQYF.

V usage is TRBV7-2 and J usage is TRBJ1-2; D is perhaps TRBD1 (5 bases). In germline, CDR1 is SGHTA, CDR2 FQGNSA. V lost 7 bases and J lost 10, with 22 bases in between. CDR3 length equals 14 residues. The CDR3 protein is CASIFFTGGEVYTF. The CDR3 nucleotides are TGTGCCAGCATCTTCTTCACAGGCGGGGAAGTCTACACCTTC.

This chain joins TRBV7-8 and TRBJ2-3; 10 bases are shared with TRBD1. The CDR3 is made up of 16 amino acids. The V and J ends lost 5 bases and 6 bases, in that order; junction bases with no gene match: 11. The germline V gene has CDR1 SGHVS and CDR2 FQNEAQ. In nucleotides, the CDR3 is TGTGCCAGCAGCGGGAGGGGGACAGGGGAAGGCGATACGCAGTATTTT. It yields the protein CASSGRGTGEGDTQYF. Full variable domain (remainder filled in from reference TRBV7-8 and TRBJ2-3): GAGVSQSPRYKVAKRGQDVALRCDPISGHVSLFWYQQALGQGPEFLTYFQNEAQLDKSGLPSDRFFAERPEGSVSTLKIQRTQQEDSAVYLCASSGRGTGEGDTQYFGPGTRLTVL.

V and J are TRBV11-2 and TRBJ2-3; TRBD2 agrees at 7 bases. CDR1 and CDR2 (germline): SGHAT, FQNNGV. V lost 4 bases to trimming and J lost 4 bases; unmatched junction nucleotides: 5. This CDR3 has 14 residues. CDR3 in amino acids: CASSYGLVSDTQYF. For the CDR3, the DNA is TGTGCCAGCAGCTATGGACTAGTTTCAGATACGCAGTATTTT.

This chain uses TRBV5-4 with TRBJ2-7; 8 bases agree with TRBD1. Germline trimming cut 3 bases from V and 2 bases from J; bases unmatched to any gene: 7. CDR1 is SGHNT and CDR2 is YYREEE in the germline V gene (reference sequence). This CDR3 has 15 amino acids. The CDR3 loop is CASSSPPGQAYEQYF. In DNA, the CDR3 is TGTGCCAGCAGCTCGCCTCCGGGACAGGCCTACGAGCAGTACTTC.

This clone was counted a single time. The chain combines TRBV2 with TRBJ2-3; 14 nucleotides align to TRBD2. The CDR3 covers 17 residues. Germline V gene lookup returns CDR1 SNHLY and CDR2 FYNNEI. Germline trimming cut 7 bases from V and 6 bases from J; bases unmatched to any gene: 12. CDR3 sequence reads: CASTEPGLAGEEDTQYF. CDR3 in DNA: TGTGCCAGCACCGAACCGGGACTAGCGGGAGAGGAGGATACGCAGTATTTT.

The rearrangement joins TRBV19 to TRBJ1-1; tentatively, D is TRBD1 (6 bases). This CDR3 is 14 amino acids long. Germline loops: CDR1 LNHDA, CDR2 SQIVND (reference sequence). The germline V and J ends were trimmed by 1 base and 0 bases, with 6 bases remaining between them. The CDR3 DNA sequence: TGTGCCAGTAGTATAGGGACAGTGAACACTGAAGCTTTCTTT. It encodes CASSIGTVNTEAFF.

A few counts support this clone. V gene TRBV5-1 combines with J gene TRBJ2-2, with 8 bases lining up with TRBD1. Germline V lookup: CDR1 SGHRS, CDR2 YFSETQ. The J segment lost 3 bases and the V segment lost 0 bases, leaving 1 base of the junction unmatched. The CDR3 has 15 amino acids. This chain's CDR3 is CASSLGGQDTGELFF. The CDR3 region has the DNA TGCGCCAGCAGCTTGGGGGGACAGGACACCGGGGAGCTGTTTTTT.

The chain uses TRBV7-2 and TRBJ1-4; perhaps TRBD1 as D (6 bases). CDR3 length: 15 residues. The germline CDR1 and CDR2 sequences are SGHTA and FQGNSA. Between the trimmed V and J ends, which lost 5 bases and 11 bases, there was a span of 21 bases. CDR3 amino acids: CASSPGRSLTGKLFF. The CDR3 DNA sequence: TGTGCCAGCAGCCCAGGACGATCCTTAACAGGGAAACTGTTTTTT. Full variable domain (outside the CDR3, taken from reference TRBV7-2 and TRBJ1-4): GAGVSQSPSNKVTEKGKDVELRCDPISGHTALYWYRQSLGQGLEFLIYFQGNSAPDKSGLPSDRFSAERTGGSVSTLTIQRTQQEDSAVYLCASSPGRSLTGKLFFGSGTQLSVL.

The chain carries TRBV6-1 and TRBJ1-1; 7 bases agree with TRBD1. In germline, CDR1 is MNHNS, CDR2 SASEGT. The V and J ends lost 2 bases and 10 bases, in that order; junction bases with no gene match: 7. CDR3 length: 13 amino acids. The CDR3 here is CASSEIGAGGAFF. The CDR3 nucleotides are TGTGCCAGCAGTGAAATTGGGGCAGGGGGAGCTTTCTTT.

The chain carries TRBV9 and TRBJ2-1; 10 bases align to TRBD1. Germline CDR1 SGDLS, CDR2 YYNGEE. Trimming took 2 bases from V and 1 from J; bases not matched to a gene: 6. There are 17 residues in the CDR3. CDR3 loop: CASSVSRTGGSYNEQFF. CDR3 DNA: TGTGCCAGCAGCGTCTCTAGGACAGGGGGATCCTACAATGAGCAGTTCTTC.

The chain recombines TRBV7-3 with TRBJ2-5, with D maybe TRBD2 (6 bases). V was pared by 2 bases and J by 2 bases, with 12 bases between. This CDR3 region has 15 residues. The germline V gene encodes CDR1 SGHTA and CDR2 FQGTGA. The CDR3 sequence is CASSLGGSLQETQYF. The CDR3 bases are TGTGCCAGCAGCTTAGGGGGGTCATTACAAGAGACCCAGTACTTC.

The V gene is TRBV19, the J gene TRBJ1-2, with 9 bases fitting TRBD1. Trimming cost V 6 bases and J 1 base; bases outside gene matches: 12. The germline V gene has CDR1 LNHDA and CDR2 SQIVND (reference sequence). The CDR3 is made up of 17 amino acids. The CDR3 reads CASRPRDRDVINYGYTF. DNA for the CDR3: TGTGCCAGTAGACCCCGGGACAGGGACGTTATTAACTATGGCTACACCTTC. The complete variable domain, with remaining parts taken from reference TRBV19 and TRBJ1-2, reads DGGITQSPKYLFRKEGQNVTLSCEQNLNHDAMYWYRQDPGQGLRLIYYSQIVNDFQKGDIAEGYSVSREKKESFPLTVTSAQKNPTAFYLCASRPRDRDVINYGYTFGSGTRLTVV.

The chain joins TRBV7-3 to TRBJ2-4; TRBD2 is a possible D gene (5 bases). This CDR3 comprises 14 residues. Deletions cut 0 bases from V and 7 bases from J, with 10 bases between. Per germline, CDR1 SGHTA and CDR2 FQGTGA. This CDR3 is CASSLTGSGNIQYF. CDR3 nucleotide sequence: TGTGCCAGCAGCTTAACAGGCAGCGGTAACATTCAGTACTTC.

The table lists this clone with a few counts. The CDR3 DNA is TGTGCCAGCAGTTTTAACCGGGACAGATATGAAAAACTGTTTTTT. It yields the protein CASSFNRDRYEKLFF. This chain uses TRBV6-5 with TRBJ1-4, with 7 bases aligning to TRBD1. Germline CDR1 MNHEY, CDR2 SVGAGI. V shed 4 bases and J 6 bases; nucleotides not matched to a gene: 8. CDR3 length: 15 amino acids.

In its sample, this clone was seen once. This rearrangement joins TRBV4-2 to TRBJ1-1, with 7 positions matching TRBD1. The CDR3 has 19 amino acids. V lost 1 base, J lost 5 bases, and 19 bases stayed unmatched. Germline values: CDR1 LGHNA, CDR2 YNFKEQ. The CDR3 loop is CASSQGVSGGSDSITEAFF. The CDR3 bases are TGTGCCAGCAGCCAAGGGGTTTCAGGGGGATCCGACTCGATTACTGAAGCTTTCTTT.

The J gene is TRBJ2-2, the V gene TRBV28; 7 nucleotides align to TRBD1. This CDR3 contains 15 residues. V was pared by 5 bases and J by 2 bases, with 5 bases of the junction left unmatched. The germline CDR1 and CDR2 sequences are MDHEN and SYDVKM. The DNA for the CDR3 is TGTGCCAGCAGTAAGGGACAGCCTAACACCGGGGAGCTGTTTTTT. Its protein is CASSKGQPNTGELFF.

The chain couples TRBV28 to TRBJ2-7; weak D call: TRBD2 (5 bases). The CDR3 extends over 16 amino acids. The germline V gene has CDR1 MDHEN and CDR2 SYDVKM. V was cut by 3 bases and J by 1 base, with 16 bases left in between. In nucleotides, the CDR3 is TGTGCCAGCAGTTTCCGGGGAACCGATCCTTCCTACGAGCAGTACTTC. This gives the protein CASSFRGTDPSYEQYF.

This clone has just a few counts. V is TRBV7-9 and J is TRBJ2-7; unclear D gene. The germline V gene has CDR1 SEHNR and CDR2 FQNEAQ (reference sequence). With 1 base removed from V and 3 bases from J, the gap between germline ends came to 10 bases. The CDR3 has 14 amino acids. The chain's CDR3 is CASSLVGTDYEQYF. For the CDR3, the DNA is TGTGCCAGCAGCTTAGTTGGTACAGACTACGAGCAGTACTTC.

This sequence joins TRBV28 and TRBJ1-1, with 11 bases matching TRBD1. Losses at the gene ends were 8 bases for V and 7 bases for J; bases not matched to a gene: 12. This CDR3 is 15 amino acids long. Germline V CDR1 and CDR2: MDHEN, SYDVKM. The CDR3 sequence: CASLPGGQGAVEAFF. DNA for the CDR3: TGTGCCAGCCTCCCCGGCGGACAGGGGGCTGTTGAAGCTTTCTTT.

In its sample, this clone was seen a few times. V usage is TRBV6-6 and J usage is TRBJ1-6; weak D call: TRBD1 (5 bases). The germline V gene has CDR1 MNHNY and CDR2 SVGAGI (reference sequence). The CDR3 length is 15 residues. The V end lost 6 bases, the J end lost 10 bases, and 19 bases lay between the germline ends. CDR3 protein: CASRSGDGPLSPLHF. CDR3 sequence (DNA): TGTGCCAGCAGGTCGGGGGACGGGCCTCTATCACCCCTCCACTTT.

The DNA of the CDR3 is TGTGCCATCAGTGCACAGGCTACCCTAACCTACGAGCAGTACTTC. It codes for CAISAQATLTYEQYF. The chain recombines TRBV10-3 with TRBJ2-7; maybe TRBD1 (5 bases). Germline lookup yields CDR1 ENHRY and CDR2 SYGVKD. The CDR3 spans 15 residues. The V and J ends lost 4 bases and 2 bases respectively, with 15 bases between them.

V and J are TRBV5-5 and TRBJ2-2; 10 bases map to TRBD1. With V trimmed by 3 bases and J by 7 bases, 9 bases remained unmatched. The CDR3 runs 16 residues. CDR1 and CDR2 from the germline V gene are SGHKS and YYEKEE (reference sequence). CDR3 sequence reads: CASSSGQGLVGGELFF. The CDR3 region has the DNA TGTGCCAGCAGCTCGGGACAGGGGCTAGTAGGCGGGGAGCTGTTTTTT.

This chain joins TRBV6-5 and TRBJ1-5; D unclear. The CDR3 consists of 13 residues. Per germline, CDR1 MNHEY and CDR2 SVGAGI. V lost 4 bases and J 3 bases, leaving 7 bases between the germline ends. In DNA form, the CDR3 reads TGTGCCAGCAGTTCAGAACCCAATCAGCCCCAGCATTTT. Its protein product is CASSSEPNQPQHF.

This chain links TRBV7-2 with TRBJ1-3; D is ambiguous. CDR1 SGHTA and CDR2 FQGNSA come from the germline V gene. V lost 6 bases to trimming and J lost 0 bases, with 6 bases between them. CDR3 length equals 13 residues. The CDR3 nucleotides are TGTGCCAGCAGTCAAAACTCTGGAAACACCATATATTTT. This translates into CASSQNSGNTIYF.

This clone has only a few counts. The chain employs TRBV7-2 and TRBJ1-3; D remains ambiguous. Germline values: CDR1 SGHTA, CDR2 FQGNSA. The CDR3 runs 15 residues. V was trimmed by 1 base and J by 0 bases, leaving 7 bases between them. CDR3 in amino acids: CASSLEPSSGNTIYF. CDR3 in DNA: TGTGCCAGCAGCTTAGAGCCGAGCTCTGGAAACACCATATATTTT.

The chain combines TRBV2 with TRBJ2-7; 9 bases are shared with TRBD2. Germline values: CDR1 SNHLY, CDR2 FYNNEI. Trimming removed 3 bases from V and 4 bases from J; junction bases left unmatched: 4. CDR3 length: 14 amino acids. The CDR3 loop reads CASSDSSGTYEQYF. The DNA of the CDR3 is TGTGCCAGCAGTGATTCTAGCGGGACTTACGAGCAGTACTTC.